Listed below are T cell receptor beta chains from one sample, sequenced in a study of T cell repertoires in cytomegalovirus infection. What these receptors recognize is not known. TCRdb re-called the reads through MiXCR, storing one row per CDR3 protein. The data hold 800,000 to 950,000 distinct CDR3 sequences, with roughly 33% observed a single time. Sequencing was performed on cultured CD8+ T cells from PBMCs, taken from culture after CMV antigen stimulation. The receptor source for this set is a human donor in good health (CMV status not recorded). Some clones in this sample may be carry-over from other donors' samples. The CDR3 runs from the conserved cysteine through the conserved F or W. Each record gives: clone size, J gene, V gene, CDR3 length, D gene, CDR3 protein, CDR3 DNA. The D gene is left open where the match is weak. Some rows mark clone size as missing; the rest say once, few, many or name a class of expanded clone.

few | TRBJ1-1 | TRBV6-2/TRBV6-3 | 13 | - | CASTLGRPLGAFF | TGTGCCAGCACCCTAGGACGGCCCCTAGGAGCTTTCTTT
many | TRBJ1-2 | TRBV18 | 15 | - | CASSPPALANYGYTF | TGTGCCAGCTCACCACCGGCACTTGCTAACTATGGCTACACCTTC
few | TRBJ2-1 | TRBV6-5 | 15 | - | CASTGFRDLYNEQFF | TGTGCCAGCACCGGCTTCCGGGACTTATACAATGAGCAGTTCTTC
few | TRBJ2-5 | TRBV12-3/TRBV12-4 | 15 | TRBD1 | CASRRQGGLGETQYF | TGTGCCAGCAGGAGACAGGGTGGCCTCGGGGAGACCCAGTACTTC
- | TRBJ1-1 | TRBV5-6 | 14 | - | CASSFRQMNTEAFF | TGTGCCAGCAGCTTTCGGCAGATGAACACTGAAGCTTTCTTT
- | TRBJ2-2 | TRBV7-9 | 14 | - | CASSLARSTGELFF | TGTGCCAGCAGCTTAGCGCGCTCCACCGGGGAGCTGTTTTTT
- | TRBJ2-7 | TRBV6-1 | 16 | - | CASSEGGGVAGYEQYF | TGTGCCAGCAGTGAAGGAGGTGGGGTGGCTGGGTACGAGCAGTACTTC
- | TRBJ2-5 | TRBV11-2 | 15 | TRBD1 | CASSRQQGIAETQYF | TGTGCCAGCAGCCGTCAACAGGGGATAGCGGAGACCCAGTACTTC
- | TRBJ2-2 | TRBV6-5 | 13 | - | CASSATGHGELFF | TGTGCCAGCAGTGCCACTGGGCACGGGGAGCTGTTTTTT
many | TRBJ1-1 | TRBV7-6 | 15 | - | CASSLEGHTGTEAFF | TGTGCCAGCAGCTTAGAAGGGCATACAGGCACTGAAGCTTTCTTT